Here is one TCR beta chain with its context. No antigen is known for it. The read is 3 residues too short to cover the CDR3 end, so that end is filled in from the germline J gene. The entry originates in a study of Tregs in tolerant kidney transplant recipients. At the level of the study: Recipients received nonmyeloablative bone marrow transplants from related graft donors, with transient mixed chimerism.

General observations from the study: Tolerant patients' donor-specific Tregs expanded beyond overall Tregs, suggesting antigen-driven growth.

Unstimulated regulatory T cells (CD4+CD25+CD127-), CD4+CD25- non-regulatory cells, CD4 and CD8 cells were FACS-sorted from thawed PBMCs. The method was immunoSEQ multiplex PCR; TCRdb's version includes in-frame clones alone and lacks a portion of them. This sample's table has fewer than 55,000 clones. From germline, CDR1 is SGHRS and CDR2 YFSETQ. CDR3 length: 14 amino acids. Germline trimming cut 4 bases from V and 0 bases from J; bases unmatched to any gene: 2. This chain uses TRBV5-1 with TRBJ2-3, with 7 positions matching TRBD1. The receptor comes from a human donor who received a combined kidney and bone marrow transplant. The sample here was CD4+ T cells from blood, taken before the transplant. The CDR3 loop reads CASSTTGSTDTQYF. The part of the CDR3 DNA that was read is TGCGCCAGCAGCACGACAGGGAGCACAGATACG.